The 27 T cell receptor beta chains listed next were all sequenced from one sample in a study of control samples from healthy donors and cancer patients. The protocol was immunoSEQ multiplex PCR, while the TCRdb copy is restricted to in-frame clones and leaves out a portion. This sample has some 200,000 clones, with roughly 91% found just once. Sequenced material: blood. These receptors all come from a woman aged 30 to 39 in good health.

This chain uses TRBV19 with TRBJ1-5; 11 bases align to TRBD1. V trimming: 7 bases; J trimming: 6 bases; junction bases outside the gene matches: 8. This CDR3 contains 15 residues. Germline V CDR1 and CDR2: LNHDA, SQIVND (reference sequence). CDR3 in amino acids: CASIFGTGGGQPQHF. CDR3 in DNA: TGTGCCAGTATATTCGGGACAGGGGGGGGTCAGCCCCAGCATTTT.

CDR3 bases: TGTGCCAGCAGTCCGGGCAGGCCTAATGAAAAACTGTTTTTT. Amino acid sequence: CASSPGRPNEKLFF. This chain links TRBV6-5 with TRBJ1-4; D gene ambiguous. Trimming pared 5 bases from V and 3 bases from J, leaving 10 bases between. The CDR3 loop spans 14 amino acids. Germline CDR1 MNHEY, CDR2 SVGAGI.

The V call is TRBV4-3, the J call TRBJ1-4; D is unresolved. The CDR3 has 17 residues. Germline loops: CDR1 LGHNA, CDR2 YSLEER. V was cut by 0 bases and J by 0 bases, with 11 bases left in between. This chain's CDR3 is CASSQEAWGTTNEKLFF. The CDR3 DNA reads TGCGCCAGCAGCCAAGAGGCGTGGGGAACAACTAATGAAAAACTGTTTTTT.

In its sample, this clone was seen once. The sample contains more than one DNA sequence encoding this CDR3. This sequence joins TRBV7-9 and TRBJ2-3; the D gene is possibly TRBD2 (6 bases). This CDR3 has 14 residues. V dropped 3 bases and J dropped 0 bases, with 7 bases sitting between them. Germline CDR1 and CDR2: SEHNR and FQNEAQ (reference sequence). The CDR3 protein is CASSLGTSTDTQYF. Here the CDR3 DNA reads TGTGCCAGCAGCTTGGGGACTAGCACAGATACGCAGTATTTT.

The chain is built from TRBV30 and TRBJ2-1, with 9 bases identical to TRBD2. CDR1 is GTSNPN, CDR2 SVGIG, per germline (reference sequence). This CDR3 is built from 14 residues. Losses at the gene ends were 3 bases for V and 7 bases for J; bases not matched to a gene: 7. CDR3 loop: CAWRFSGSRNEQFF. Here the CDR3 DNA reads TGTGCCTGGAGGTTTAGCGGGAGTCGGAATGAGCAGTTCTTC. The full variable domain, completed using reference TRBV30 and TRBJ2-1, is SQTIHQWPATLVQPVGSPLSLECTVEGTSNPNLYWYRQAAGRGLQLLFYSVGIGQISSEVPQNLSASRPQDRQFILSSKKLLLSDSGFYLCAWRFSGSRNEQFFGPGTRLTVL.

The chain employs TRBV19 and TRBJ1-6, with 8 bases lining up with TRBD1. The germline V gene has CDR1 LNHDA and CDR2 SQIVND (reference sequence). V shed 5 bases, J shed 9 bases, and the junction held 6 bases outside the gene matches. This CDR3 contains 14 residues. Written as DNA, the CDR3 is TGTGCCAGTAGTTGGGACAGGTTGAGTTCACCCCTCCACTTT. Translated, it gives CASSWDRLSSPLHF.

V and J are TRBV7-2 and TRBJ2-3, with D perhaps matching TRBD1 (5 bases). Germline CDR1 reads SGHTA; CDR2 reads FQGNSA. The CDR3 loop spans 15 amino acids. The V end lost 2 bases, the J end lost 3 bases, and 12 bases lay between the germline ends. For the CDR3, the DNA is TGTGCCAGCAGCTTACCGACAGTCTTGACAGATACGCAGTATTTT. Translated: CASSLPTVLTDTQYF.

The rearrangement uses TRBV7-2 and TRBJ2-7; no clear D. Germline CDR1 reads SGHTA; CDR2 reads FQGNSA. This CDR3 has 14 amino acids. Trimming took off 1 base at V and 0 bases at J, with 7 bases between the two ends. The CDR3 protein is CASSLGSLSYEQYF. CDR3 coding DNA: TGTGCCAGCAGCTTAGGGTCACTCTCCTACGAGCAGTACTTC. Together with reference TRBV7-2 and TRBJ2-7, the CDR3 gives the full variable domain: GAGVSQSPSNKVTEKGKDVELRCDPISGHTALYWYRQSLGQGLEFLIYFQGNSAPDKSGLPSDRFSAERTGGSVSTLTIQRTQQEDSAVYLCASSLGSLSYEQYFGPGTRLTVT.

DNA for the CDR3: TGCGCCAGCAGCTTGAGGACTAGCGGATACACAGATACGCAGTATTTT. It codes for CASSLRTSGYTDTQYF. The chain employs TRBV5-1 and TRBJ2-3; 10 bases agree with TRBD2. This CDR3 is 16 amino acids long. V shed 1 base, J shed 2 bases, and the junction held 4 bases outside the gene matches. Germline V gene sequence: CDR1 SGHRS, CDR2 YFSETQ.

The chain uses TRBV7-2 and TRBJ2-5; D uncertain. The CDR3 has 14 residues. From germline, CDR1 is SGHTA and CDR2 FQGNSA. Trimming took off 0 bases at V and 4 bases at J, with 9 bases between the two ends. The CDR3 sequence: CASSLAGKRETQYF. The CDR3 bases are TGTGCCAGCAGCTTAGCGGGGAAAAGAGAGACCCAGTACTTC.

This clone was seen only once. The V call is TRBV6-6, the J call TRBJ2-1; 7 nucleotides agree with TRBD2. The CDR3 consists of 14 residues. V shed 2 bases, J shed 2 bases, and the junction held 0 bases outside the gene matches. In germline, CDR1 is MNHNY, CDR2 SVGAGI (reference sequence). CDR3: CASSYSGTYNEQFF. The CDR3 region has the DNA TGTGCCAGCAGTTACAGCGGGACCTACAATGAGCAGTTCTTC.

This chain connects TRBV6-6 to TRBJ2-1; 11 nucleotides line up with TRBD2. This CDR3 has 14 amino acids. Looked up from germline, CDR1 is MNHNY and CDR2 is SVGAGI (reference sequence). Germline trimming cut 7 bases from V and 3 bases from J; bases unmatched to any gene: 2. The CDR3: CASMGTSGYNEQFF. For the CDR3, the DNA is TGTGCCAGCATGGGGACTAGCGGCTACAATGAGCAGTTCTTC.

As DNA, the CDR3 is TGTGCCACCAGTGATTCCGTAGCGGGAGGCTACAATGAGCAGTTCTTC. Protein: CATSDSVAGGYNEQFF. The rearrangement uses TRBV24-1 and TRBJ2-1; 10 nucleotides match TRBD2. The CDR3 has 16 amino acids. V shed 2 bases and J 3 bases; nucleotides not matched to a gene: 3. Per the germline V gene, CDR1 is KGHDR and CDR2 is SFDVKD.

This chain joins TRBV24-1 and TRBJ2-5, with 12 nucleotides matching TRBD2. Germline V gives CDR1 KGHDR, CDR2 SFDVKD. V dropped 6 bases and J dropped 5; count of bases not matched to a gene: 9. This CDR3 region has 16 residues. The CDR3 sequence is CATSRASGRAGETQYF. The CDR3 DNA reads as TGTGCCACCAGTAGGGCTAGCGGGAGGGCGGGGGAGACCCAGTACTTC.

The chain recombines TRBV7-3 with TRBJ2-7, with TRBD2 matching over 13 bases. V trimming: 1 base; J trimming: 0 bases; junction bases outside the gene matches: 12. Germline lookup yields CDR1 SGHTA and CDR2 FQGTGA. The CDR3 has 20 amino acids. CDR3 DNA: TGTGCCAGCAGCTTAAGGCGGACCAAGGGACTAGCGGGACTCTCCTACGAGCAGTACTTC. Translated, it gives CASSLRRTKGLAGLSYEQYF.

The V call is TRBV11-2, the J call TRBJ2-3; no definite D call. The ends were cut back, 1 base at V and 3 bases at J, with 8 bases in the middle. The germline V gene encodes CDR1 SGHAT and CDR2 FQNNGV. The CDR3 extends over 14 amino acids. CDR3 amino acids: CASSLGVHTDTQYF. The CDR3 DNA reads as TGTGCCAGCAGCTTAGGGGTTCATACAGATACGCAGTATTTT.

The chain has TRBV6-6 and TRBJ1-1; 9 nucleotides align to TRBD1. The CDR3 is made up of 14 amino acids. The V segment lost 6 bases and the J segment 5 bases; nucleotides outside the gene matches: 7. CDR1 and CDR2 from the germline V gene are MNHNY and SVGAGI (reference sequence). For the CDR3, the DNA is TGTGCCAGCAGCCCACAGGGGGCTGGGACTGAAGCTTTCTTT. Its protein product is CASSPQGAGTEAFF.

CDR3 loop: CASSPRQGGQPQHF. The CDR3 nucleotides read TGTGCCAGCTCACCCCGACAGGGCGGCCAGCCCCAGCATTTT. The chain links TRBV18 to TRBJ1-5; 7 positions agree with TRBD1. This CDR3 has 14 residues. From germline, CDR1 is KGHSH and CDR2 LQKENI. V was clipped by 3 bases and J by 7 bases; unmatched bases: 6.

The V gene is TRBV11-2, the J gene TRBJ2-1, with 11 bases fitting TRBD2. V lost 2 bases to trimming and J lost 4 bases; unmatched junction nucleotides: 4. CDR3 length: 16 residues. Germline lookup yields CDR1 SGHAT and CDR2 FQNNGV. The CDR3 sequence: CASSLNRLAGYNEQFF. CDR3 DNA sequence: TGTGCCAGCAGCTTAAACCGACTAGCGGGATACAATGAGCAGTTCTTC.

The chain recombines TRBV28 with TRBJ1-2, with a tentative D call TRBD1 (5 bases). The V and J ends lost 3 bases and 4 bases respectively, with 9 bases between them. This CDR3 comprises 13 residues. The germline V gene has CDR1 MDHEN and CDR2 SYDVKM. The CDR3: CASSLGPVYGYTF. Written as DNA, the CDR3 is TGTGCCAGCAGTTTGGGGCCGGTCTATGGCTACACCTTC.

J is TRBJ1-2 and V is TRBV27; 8 positions agree with TRBD1. Trimming at V came to 2 bases and at J to 3 bases, leaving 11 bases not matched to a gene. CDR1 and CDR2 from the germline V gene are MNHEY and SMNVEV (reference sequence). This CDR3 spans 17 amino acids. This chain's CDR3 is CASSLRGQGARHYGYTF. In DNA form, the CDR3 reads TGTGCCAGCAGTTTAAGGGGCCAGGGGGCGCGGCACTATGGCTACACCTTC.

This clone was recorded once. This chain uses TRBV6-4 with TRBJ1-1, with 7 bases that match TRBD1. CDR1 MRHNA and CDR2 SNTAGT come from the germline V gene. The CDR3 is 15 residues long. With 0 bases clipped from V and 0 bases from J, the junction kept 1 base outside the gene matches. The CDR3 coding sequence is TGTGCCAGCAGTGACTCGGGACAGTTGAACACTGAAGCTTTCTTT. Amino acid sequence: CASSDSGQLNTEAFF.

The chain joins TRBV9 to TRBJ2-3; TRBD2 matches 10 bases. The CDR3 is 17 amino acids. Germline CDR1 SGDLS, CDR2 YYNGEE. V was clipped by 3 bases and J by 0 bases; unmatched bases: 7. CDR3 sequence (DNA): TGTGCCAGCAGCGCGGGACTAGCGCAAACTAGCACAGATACGCAGTATTTT. It yields the protein CASSAGLAQTSTDTQYF.

This chain links TRBV6-2 or TRBV6-3 with TRBJ1-5; no firm D call. Germline V gene data show CDR1 as MNHEY and CDR2 as SVGEGT. V lost 2 bases to trimming and J lost 2 bases, with 1 base between them. The CDR3 spans 12 residues. Written as DNA, the CDR3 is TGTGCCAGCAGTTACGGCAATCAGCCCCAGCATTTT. It translates to CASSYGNQPQHF.

The chain couples TRBV28 to TRBJ2-2; 7 bases line up with TRBD1. Germline V gene lookup returns CDR1 MDHEN and CDR2 SYDVKM. With V trimmed by 4 bases and J by 8 bases, 4 bases remained unmatched. CDR3 size: 13 residues. CDR3 residues: CASSSDRAGELFF. The CDR3 bases are TGTGCCAGCAGTTCCGACAGGGCAGGGGAGCTGTTTTTT.

V is TRBV6-2 or TRBV6-3 and J is TRBJ2-3; 8 bases fit TRBD2. CDR1 and CDR2 from the germline V gene are MNHEY and SVGEGT. After removal of 0 bases from V and 4 bases from J, the junction contained 0 bases not matched to a gene. The CDR3 loop spans 14 amino acids. CDR3 residues: CASSYSREADTQYF. The CDR3 DNA follows: TGTGCCAGCAGTTACTCGCGGGAGGCAGATACGCAGTATTTT.

CDR3 loop: CSVGTGALNEKLFF. In DNA form, the CDR3 reads TGCAGCGTTGGGACAGGGGCCCTTAATGAAAAACTGTTTTTT. The rearrangement joins TRBV29-1 to TRBJ1-4; TRBD1 matches 9 bases. Germline assignment: CDR1 SQVTM and CDR2 ANQGSEA. J was trimmed by 4 bases and V by 4 bases; bases with no gene match: 4. The CDR3 has 14 residues. The full variable domain, completed using reference TRBV29-1 and TRBJ1-4, is SAVISQKPSRDICQRGTSLTIQCQVDSQVTMMFWYRQQPGQSLTLIATANQGSEATYESGFVIDKFPISRPNLTFSTLTVSNMSPEDSSIYLCSVGTGALNEKLFFGSGTQLSVL.